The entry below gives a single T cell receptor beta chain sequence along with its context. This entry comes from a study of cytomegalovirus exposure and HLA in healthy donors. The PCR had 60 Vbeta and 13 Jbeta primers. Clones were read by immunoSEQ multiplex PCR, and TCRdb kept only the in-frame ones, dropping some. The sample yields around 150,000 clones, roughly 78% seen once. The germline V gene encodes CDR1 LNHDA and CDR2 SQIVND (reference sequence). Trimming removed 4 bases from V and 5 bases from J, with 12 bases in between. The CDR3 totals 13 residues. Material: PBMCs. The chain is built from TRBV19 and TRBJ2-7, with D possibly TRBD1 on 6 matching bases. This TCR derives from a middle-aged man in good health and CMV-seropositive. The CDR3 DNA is TGTGCCAGTAGTACTTCCAGGGGTAACGAGCAGTACTTC. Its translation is CASSTSRGNEQYF.